Below, 14 T cell receptor beta chains from the same sample are listed, as sequenced in a study of blood T cell repertoires in COVID-19 (TCRdb year 2020). Libraries were made using the immunoSEQ multiplex PCR assay. The table comes from immuneACCESS by way of TCRdb, which keeps in-frame sequences with V and J called. Part of the clones is missing from these tables; in studies checked, under half for an unresolved V gene and the rest for unknown reasons. This sample lists roughly 150,000 clones; around 83% were detected once. Clones ranked in the top ten supply about 7% of the sample. Sequencing was performed on peripheral blood. Every receptor here comes from a woman aged 50 to 65 in a cohort sampled during active or convalescent COVID-19.

The rearrangement uses TRBV5-8 and TRBJ2-1; 8 bases are shared with TRBD2. The germline gives CDR1 SGHTS, CDR2 YDEGEE. The CDR3 is made up of 17 amino acids. V lost 8 bases to trimming and J lost 7 bases; unmatched junction nucleotides: 20. The CDR3 spells CASYLGTGGHLGNEQFF. The CDR3 DNA reads as TGTGCCAGTTACCTGGGGACGGGGGGGCATCTGGGTAATGAGCAGTTCTTC.

This chain connects TRBV27 to TRBJ1-2; no definite D call. Trimming stripped 6 bases from V and 8 bases from J, with 16 bases between. The CDR3 runs 13 residues. Germline assignment: CDR1 MNHEY and CDR2 SMNVEV (reference sequence). The CDR3 coding sequence is TGTGCCAGCAGCGATGGCGCGGCTTGGGGCTACACCTTC. Protein sequence: CASSDGAAWGYTF.

This chain connects TRBV7-3 to TRBJ1-1; D unresolved. Trimming cost V 1 base and J 4 bases, with 7 bases left between them. CDR1 SGHTA and CDR2 FQGTGA come from the germline V gene. The length of the CDR3 is 13 residues. CDR3 sequence: CASSLIGSTEAFF. In nucleotides, the CDR3 is TGTGCCAGCAGCTTAATTGGCAGCACTGAAGCTTTCTTT.

The genes are TRBV2 and TRBJ1-1; D is perhaps TRBD1 (6 bases). V was shortened by 3 bases and J by 5 bases, with 16 bases between the two germline ends. The germline CDR1 and CDR2 sequences are SNHLY and FYNNEI. The CDR3 spans 15 residues. The CDR3 protein is CASSEDSGRGTEAFF. In DNA, the CDR3 is TGTGCCAGCAGTGAGGACAGCGGAAGGGGAACTGAAGCTTTCTTT.

This clone came up once. The CDR3 sequence is CAISETDRGGSGNTIYF. In DNA, the CDR3 is TGTGCCATCAGTGAGACCGACAGGGGAGGGTCTGGAAACACCATATATTTT. The chain couples TRBV10-3 to TRBJ1-3; TRBD1 aligns across 8 bases. Per the germline V gene, CDR1 is ENHRY and CDR2 is SYGVKD. Losses at the gene ends were 2 bases for V and 1 base for J; bases not matched to a gene: 7. CDR3 length equals 17 residues.

The chain joins TRBV11-2 to TRBJ1-6, with D perhaps TRBD1 (5 bases). Per germline, CDR1 SGHAT and CDR2 FQNNGV. V lost 2 bases and J 9 bases, leaving 14 bases between the germline ends. This CDR3 is built from 15 residues. The CDR3 is CASSLLAGILSPLHF. CDR3 nucleotide sequence: TGTGCCAGCAGCTTACTGGCAGGGATTCTTTCACCCCTCCACTTT.

This clone was seen a few times. The chain has TRBV4-2 and TRBJ2-3; D is unclear. V shed 1 base and J shed 4 bases, with 6 bases lying between them. CDR3 length equals 13 residues. Germline loops: CDR1 LGHNA, CDR2 YNFKEQ. This CDR3 is CASSQASADTQYF. Written as DNA, the CDR3 is TGTGCCAGCAGCCAAGCCTCAGCAGATACGCAGTATTTT.

The chain combines TRBV18 with TRBJ2-3; D remains unclear. Germline assignment: CDR1 KGHSH and CDR2 LQKENI. V gave up 0 bases and J gave up 5 bases, with 9 bases separating them. The CDR3 extends over 14 amino acids. The CDR3 DNA is TGTGCCAGCTCACCACCGTTGGAGCAAGATACGCAGTATTTT. Its translation: CASSPPLEQDTQYF.

The V and J genes are TRBV14 and TRBJ1-1; TRBD1 matches at 9 bases. This CDR3 has 14 amino acids. Germline V CDR1 and CDR2: SGHDN, FVKESK. Trimming removed 5 bases from V and 10 bases from J; junction bases left unmatched: 11. The CDR3 nucleotides are TGTGCCAGCAGCGCCCCCGGGACAGGGCGTCGAGCTTTCTTT. It is translated as CASSAPGTGRRAFF.

The chain combines TRBV2 with TRBJ1-1; D is ambiguous. Looked up from germline, CDR1 is SNHLY and CDR2 is FYNNEI. V was clipped by 2 bases and J by 4 bases, with 14 bases between them. There are 15 residues in the CDR3. CDR3 nucleotides: TGTGCCAGCAGTGAAAGGCTGGGTCGCGGCACTGAAGCTTTCTTT. It specifies CASSERLGRGTEAFF.

The chain uses TRBV5-6 and TRBJ1-2; the match to TRBD1 covers 8 bases. Looked up from germline, CDR1 is SGHDT and CDR2 is YYEEEE. After removal of 3 bases from V and 3 bases from J, the junction contained 10 bases not matched to a gene. The CDR3 extends over 16 amino acids. The CDR3 region is CASSWPGQGAYYGYTF. CDR3 nucleotide sequence: TGTGCCAGCAGCTGGCCTGGGCAGGGGGCGTACTATGGCTACACCTTC.

This chain links TRBV28 with TRBJ2-7; D might be TRBD1 (5 bases). From germline, CDR1 is MDHEN and CDR2 SYDVKM. Trimming removed 3 bases at V and 2 bases at J, with 17 bases between. The CDR3 runs to 16 residues. CDR3 bases: TGTGCCAGCAGTTTCCCCCCCTACCAGGGTCCCTACGAGCAGTACTTC. It encodes CASSFPPYQGPYEQYF.

The CDR3 region has the DNA TGCGCCAGCAGCGCTTTGCCAGGGTCAAATGAAAAACTGTTTTTT. Translating gives CASSALPGSNEKLFF. The chain employs TRBV5-1 and TRBJ1-4; a possible D gene is TRBD1 (5 bases). Deletions cut 4 bases from V and 5 bases from J, with 15 bases between. This CDR3 comprises 15 residues. Germline loops: CDR1 SGHRS, CDR2 YFSETQ.

The rearrangement links TRBV3-1 (or the pseudogene TRBV3-2) to TRBJ2-3; possibly TRBD2 for D (5 bases). The CDR3 contains 16 residues. Germline V gives CDR1 LGHDT, CDR2 YNNKEL (reference sequence). V was trimmed by 0 bases and J by 4 bases, leaving 14 bases between them. The CDR3 nucleotides are TGTGCCAGCAGCCAAGAGTGGACTTCGGTTGCAGATACGCAGTATTTT. It translates to CASSQEWTSVADTQYF.